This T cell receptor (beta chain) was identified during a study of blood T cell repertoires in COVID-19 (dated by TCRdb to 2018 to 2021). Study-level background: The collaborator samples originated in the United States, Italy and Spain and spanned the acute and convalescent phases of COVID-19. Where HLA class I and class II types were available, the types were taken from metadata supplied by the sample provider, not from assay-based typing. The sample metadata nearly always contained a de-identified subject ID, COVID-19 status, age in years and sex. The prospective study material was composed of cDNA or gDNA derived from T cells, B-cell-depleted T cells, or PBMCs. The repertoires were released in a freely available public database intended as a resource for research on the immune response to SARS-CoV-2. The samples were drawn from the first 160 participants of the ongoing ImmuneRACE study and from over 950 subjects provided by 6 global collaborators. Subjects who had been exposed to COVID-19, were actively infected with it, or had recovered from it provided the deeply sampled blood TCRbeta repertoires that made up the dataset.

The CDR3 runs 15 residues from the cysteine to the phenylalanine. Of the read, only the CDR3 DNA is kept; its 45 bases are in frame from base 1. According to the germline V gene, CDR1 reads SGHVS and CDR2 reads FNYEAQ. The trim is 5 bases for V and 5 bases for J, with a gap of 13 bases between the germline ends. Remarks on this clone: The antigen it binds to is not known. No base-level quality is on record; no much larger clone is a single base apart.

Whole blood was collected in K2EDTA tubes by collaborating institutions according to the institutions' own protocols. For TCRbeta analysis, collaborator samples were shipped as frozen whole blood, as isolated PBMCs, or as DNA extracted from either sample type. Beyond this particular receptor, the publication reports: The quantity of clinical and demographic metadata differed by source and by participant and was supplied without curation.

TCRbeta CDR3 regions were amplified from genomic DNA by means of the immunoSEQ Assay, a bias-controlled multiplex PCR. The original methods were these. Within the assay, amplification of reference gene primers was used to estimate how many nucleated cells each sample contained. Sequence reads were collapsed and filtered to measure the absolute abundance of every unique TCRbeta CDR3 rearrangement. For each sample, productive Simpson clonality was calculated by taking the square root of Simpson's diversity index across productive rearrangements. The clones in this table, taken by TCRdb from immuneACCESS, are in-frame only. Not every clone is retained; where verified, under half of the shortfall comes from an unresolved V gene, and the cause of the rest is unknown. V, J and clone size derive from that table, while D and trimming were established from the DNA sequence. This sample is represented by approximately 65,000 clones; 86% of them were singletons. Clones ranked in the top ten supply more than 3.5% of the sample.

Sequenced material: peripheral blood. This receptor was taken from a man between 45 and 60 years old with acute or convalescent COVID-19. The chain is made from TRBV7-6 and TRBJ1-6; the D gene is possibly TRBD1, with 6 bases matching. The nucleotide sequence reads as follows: TGTGCCAGCAGCCGAGGGGGGACTAATAATTCACCCCTCCACTTT. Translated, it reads CASSRGGTNNSPLHF.